Shown below are 22 T cell receptor beta chains from a single sample sequenced in a study of T cell clones after liver transplantation. The repertoire was sequenced with immunoSEQ multiplex PCR; TCRdb's copy has only in-frame clones and lacks some. The repertoire holds around 110,000 clones, less than 95% seen once, with approximately 0.84% in the top ten. The specimen comprised CD4+ T cells from blood, sampled 12 months after liver transplant. All receptors come from a human patient who received a liver transplant. Some of the T cells might come from the graft donor.

The V gene is TRBV21-1, the J gene TRBJ1-1. TRBV21-1 is given as a pseudogene. CDR3 length equals 12 residues. The CDR3 protein is CASGVGDTEAFF. CDR3 nucleotides: TGTGCCAGTGGGGTGGGGGACACTGAAGCTTTCTTT.

The count of this clone is one. A much larger clone sits a single nucleotide away, making a read error possible. The chain uses TRBV2 and TRBJ2-7; 11 nucleotides align to TRBD2. After removal of 6 bases from V and 0 bases from J, the junction contained 1 base not matched to a gene. The CDR3 spans 14 residues. CDR1 is SNHLY, CDR2 FYNNEI, per germline. CDR3 loop: CASRGLAASYEQYF. As DNA, the CDR3 is TGTGCCAGCAGGGGACTAGCGGCCTCCTACGAGCAGTACTTC. Complete variable domain (other parts from reference TRBV2 and TRBJ2-7): EPEVTQTPSHQVTQMGQEVILRCVPISNHLYFYWYRQILGQKVEFLVSFYNNEISEKSEIFDDQFSVERPDGSNFTLKIRSTKLEDSAMYFCASRGLAASYEQYFGPGTRLTVT.

This clone was counted a single time. The chain couples TRBV2 to TRBJ2-1; 13 bases match TRBD2. The CDR3 length is 15 residues. J lost 2 bases, V lost 7 bases, and 2 bases had no gene match. The V gene's germline CDR1 is SNHLY and CDR2 FYNNEI. The CDR3 loop is CASKGTSGAYNEQFF. The CDR3 DNA follows: TGTGCCAGCAAAGGGACTAGCGGGGCCTACAATGAGCAGTTCTTC.

V usage is TRBV28 and J usage is TRBJ1-5, with 9 bases lining up with TRBD1. J gave up 7 bases and V 7 bases, and 11 bases lay outside the gene matches. Germline loops: CDR1 MDHEN, CDR2 SYDVKM. This CDR3 is 15 amino acids long. In nucleotides, the CDR3 is TGTGCCAGCACTATGGGGACAGGGAGGGGACAGCCCCAGCATTTT. Its translation: CASTMGTGRGQPQHF.

This chain joins TRBV29-1 and TRBJ2-2; the D is unclear. Germline assignment: CDR1 SQVTM and CDR2 ANQGSEA. V gave up 4 bases and J gave up 0 bases, with 6 bases separating them. The CDR3 contains 13 residues. CDR3 loop: CSVVGTNTGELFF. In DNA, the CDR3 is TGCAGCGTTGTGGGTACGAACACCGGGGAGCTGTTTTTT.

The chain joins TRBV5-4 to TRBJ1-1; 7 bases fit TRBD1. This CDR3 region has 15 residues. Losses at the gene ends were 0 bases for V and 4 bases for J; bases not matched to a gene: 6. CDR1 and CDR2 (germline): SGHNT, YYREEE (reference sequence). This CDR3 is CASSLAQGGTTEAFF. CDR3 coding DNA: TGTGCCAGCAGCTTGGCCCAGGGGGGGACCACTGAAGCTTTCTTT.

CDR3 sequence reads: CASSQVGLASYEQYF. In DNA, the CDR3 is TGTGCCAGCAGCCAGGTGGGACTAGCTTCCTACGAGCAGTACTTC. The V gene is TRBV7-9, the J gene TRBJ2-7; 9 bases are a match to TRBD2. The germline gives CDR1 SEHNR, CDR2 FQNEAQ (reference sequence). CDR3 length: 15 amino acids. J gave up 1 base and V 5 bases, and 6 bases lay outside the gene matches.

This clone was counted a few times. The same CDR3 is also encoded by other DNA sequences in this sample. The chain recombines TRBV11-2 with TRBJ2-1; D is unclear. The CDR3 totals 13 residues. V dropped 1 base and J dropped 5 bases, with 6 bases sitting between them. In germline, CDR1 is SGHAT, CDR2 FQNNGV. CDR3: CASSLGRNNEQFF. CDR3 coding DNA: TGTGCCAGCAGCTTAGGCAGGAACAATGAGCAGTTCTTC.

The chain links TRBV19 to TRBJ2-6; TRBD1 matches 10 bases. The CDR3 runs 20 residues. Germline loops: CDR1 LNHDA, CDR2 SQIVND (reference sequence). The J segment lost 3 bases and the V segment lost 6 bases, leaving 17 bases of the junction unmatched. CDR3 sequence: CASSKRVGGQGTFGANVLTF. The DNA for the CDR3 is TGTGCCAGTAGCAAACGTGTCGGGGGACAGGGGACCTTTGGGGCCAACGTCCTGACTTTC. The full variable domain, its missing parts supplied by reference TRBV19 and TRBJ2-6, is DGGITQSPKYLFRKEGQNVTLSCEQNLNHDAMYWYRQDPGQGLRLIYYSQIVNDFQKGDIAEGYSVSREKKESFPLTVTSAQKNPTAFYLCASSKRVGGQGTFGANVLTFGAGSRLTVL.

This clone occurred once. The chain recombines TRBV6-5 with TRBJ1-2, with D unclear. This CDR3 region has 14 residues. V was clipped by 0 bases and J by 2 bases, with 7 bases between them. Germline-derived CDR1 and CDR2 are MNHEY and SVGAGI. CDR3 region: CASSYSGRNYGYTF. DNA of the CDR3: TGTGCCAGCAGTTACTCAGGCAGGAACTATGGCTACACCTTC.

The V call is TRBV6-6, the J call TRBJ1-4; D is undetermined. This CDR3 has 14 amino acids. Trimming cost V 6 bases and J 8 bases, with 16 bases left between them. Germline lookup yields CDR1 MNHNY and CDR2 SVGAGI (reference sequence). The CDR3 DNA reads TGTGCCAGCAGCCGTCGTTCTCTGGGGGAAAAACTGTTTTTT. Residues: CASSRRSLGEKLFF.

The chain employs TRBV10-3 and TRBJ2-5; no firm D call. The CDR3 runs 15 residues. The V gene's germline CDR1 is ENHRY and CDR2 SYGVKD. Trimming removed 3 bases at V and 1 base at J, with 12 bases between. DNA for the CDR3: TGTGCCATCAGTGAATTGGGTGGGGTCCAAGAGACCCAGTACTTC. This codes for CAISELGGVQETQYF.

This clone has only one observation. The CDR3 sequence is CASSLAGTTVNEKLFF. CDR3 coding DNA: TGCGCCAGCAGCTTGGCTGGGACAACGGTTAATGAAAAACTGTTTTTT. This chain joins TRBV5-1 and TRBJ1-4; D may be TRBD1 (6 bases). This CDR3 is 16 amino acids long. Germline V CDR1 and CDR2: SGHRS, YFSETQ. Trimming removed 0 bases at V and 4 bases at J, with 13 bases between.

This chain uses TRBV7-9 with TRBJ2-7; 13 bases fit TRBD2. V lost 4 bases to trimming and J lost 2 bases; unmatched junction nucleotides: 5. This CDR3 region has 16 residues. Per the germline V gene, CDR1 is SEHNR and CDR2 is FQNEAQ (reference sequence). The CDR3 region is CASSSGLAGAAYEQYF. The CDR3 nucleotides are TGTGCCAGCAGCTCTGGACTAGCGGGAGCCGCCTACGAGCAGTACTTC.

The chain recombines TRBV5-4 with TRBJ2-7; 8 bases match TRBD2. Germline V gene sequence: CDR1 SGHNT, CDR2 YYREEE (reference sequence). This CDR3 is 14 amino acids long. The V segment lost 1 base and the J segment 6 bases; nucleotides outside the gene matches: 6. The CDR3 nucleotides are TGTGCCAGCAGCTTGAATGGCGGGAGGCCCGAGCAGTACTTC. It yields the protein CASSLNGGRPEQYF.

J is TRBJ2-5 and V is TRBV13, with 12 bases identical to TRBD2. This CDR3 region has 16 residues. V trimming: 5 bases; J trimming: 1 base; junction bases outside the gene matches: 5. Per germline, CDR1 PRHDT and CDR2 FYEKMQ (reference sequence). The chain's CDR3 is CASSHLAGGIQETQYF. CDR3 coding DNA: TGTGCCAGCAGCCACCTAGCGGGAGGGATCCAAGAGACCCAGTACTTC.

V and J are TRBV7-8 and TRBJ1-5, with TRBD1 identical over 7 bases. This CDR3 has 17 residues. V lost 5 bases to trimming and J lost 0 bases; unmatched junction nucleotides: 10. Germline V gene data show CDR1 as SGHVS and CDR2 as FQNEAQ. The CDR3 nucleotides are TGTGCCAGCAGCCTCCCCCCGGGACAGTATAGCAATCAGCCCCAGCATTTT. It translates to CASSLPPGQYSNQPQHF.

The chain carries TRBV5-4 and TRBJ2-1; possible D gene TRBD2, 6 bases. V lost 0 bases, J lost 5 bases, and 12 bases lay in between. Germline CDR1 reads SGHNT; CDR2 reads YYREEE (reference sequence). This CDR3 is 15 amino acids long. The CDR3, as DNA: TGTGCCAGCAGCTTGGCGGCCGGGAGCGACAATGAGCAGTTCTTC. It encodes CASSLAAGSDNEQFF.

The J gene is TRBJ2-1, the V gene TRBV18; D unclear. With 2 bases removed from V and 4 bases from J, the gap between germline ends came to 6 bases. The CDR3 contains 13 residues. The germline V gene encodes CDR1 KGHSH and CDR2 LQKENI. The CDR3 here is CASSPKQYNEQFF. In DNA form, the CDR3 reads TGTGCCAGCTCACCAAAACAGTACAATGAGCAGTTCTTC.

This clone showed up just once. The chain links TRBV19 to TRBJ1-1, with D possibly TRBD1 on 6 matching bases. This CDR3 is built from 12 residues. The V end lost 3 bases, the J end lost 7 bases, and 9 bases lay between the germline ends. Germline V lookup: CDR1 LNHDA, CDR2 SQIVND (reference sequence). CDR3 protein: CASSMNRDEAFF. CDR3 sequence (DNA): TGTGCCAGTAGTATGAACAGGGATGAAGCTTTCTTT.

This rearrangement joins TRBV28 to TRBJ2-5; 7 bases line up with TRBD1. Germline values: CDR1 MDHEN, CDR2 SYDVKM. There are 15 residues in the CDR3. Losses at the gene ends were 3 bases for V and 4 bases for J; bases not matched to a gene: 8. The CDR3 sequence: CASSFGQGVGETQYF. The DNA of the CDR3 is TGTGCCAGCAGTTTTGGGCAGGGGGTTGGAGAGACCCAGTACTTC.

This chain connects TRBV7-2 to TRBJ2-4, with D unresolved. Trimming removed 1 base at V and 8 bases at J, with 9 bases between. Germline V CDR1 and CDR2: SGHTA, FQGNSA. This CDR3 has 13 amino acids. Here the CDR3 reads CASSLGQSDIQYF. As DNA, the CDR3 is TGTGCCAGCAGCTTAGGGCAGAGCGACATTCAGTACTTC. Complete variable domain (other parts from reference TRBV7-2 and TRBJ2-4): GAGVSQSPSNKVTEKGKDVELRCDPISGHTALYWYRQSLGQGLEFLIYFQGNSAPDKSGLPSDRFSAERTGGSVSTLTIQRTQQEDSAVYLCASSLGQSDIQYFGAGTRLSVL.